This TCR beta chain was documented in a study of cytomegalovirus exposure and HLA in healthy donors. A multiplex PCR was run with 60 Vbeta primers and 13 Jbeta primers. Profiled with immunoSEQ multiplex PCR; TCRdb holds only in-frame clones, not every one. The data contain around 140,000 clones, 74% of them singletons. Overall study results and limits: CMV serostatus was the sole immune exposure information available. In a later analysis, HLA-associated beta chains showed higher expansion and lower generation probabilities than comparable chains. Cytomegalovirus-associated status was assigned to fewer than 200 TCR beta chains. Trimming of TCR beta V- and J-genes showed a link, identified in a later analysis, to a missense DCLRE1C variant.

Details on this clone: Its antigen is still unknown.

Unmatched junction bases numbered 7, after V lost 9 bases and J lost 10 bases. This CDR3 contains 11 residues. Germline V gives CDR1 ENHRY, CDR2 SYGVKD. This chain uses TRBV10-3 with TRBJ1-1; 8 bases map to TRBD1. The sequence was obtained from a male donor in good health and CMV-seronegative. The source material was PBMCs. CDR3 loop: CAISGGGGAFF. DNA of the CDR3: TGTGCCATATCAGGGGGCGGTGGAGCTTTCTTT.